Given below is one TCR beta chain in context. Its antigen is unidentified. The sample is drawn from a study of T cell responses to AZD1222 COVID-19 vaccine. Study-wide points: The donor cohort was predominantly white British with a female majority, and clonal diversity may have been underestimated. Spike-specific TCRs gained breadth and depth after people received two AZD1222 doses.

Data came from immunoSEQ multiplex PCR; TCRdb stores just in-frame clones and leaves some out. Found here are around 250,000 clones, approximately 95% of them singletons; the top ten hold around 0.57%. Sequenced here: peripheral blood, sampled on day 0 of AZD1222 vaccination. This TCR was recovered from an adult in good health.

Here the CDR3 reads CASSDRGSGYEQYF. DNA of the CDR3: TGTGCCAGCAGTGATAGGGGTAGCGGCTACGAGCAGTACTTC. The chain joins TRBV2 to TRBJ2-7, with D possibly being TRBD2 (6 bases). CDR1 SNHLY and CDR2 FYNNEI come from the germline V gene. The CDR3 spans 14 residues. Trimming shortened V by 3 bases and J by 3 bases, and 12 bases separated the two germline ends.